The 11 T cell receptor beta chains below were found in one sample sequenced in a study of somatic mutations in cytotoxic T cells in rheumatoid arthritis. Data came from immunoSEQ multiplex PCR; TCRdb stores just in-frame clones and leaves some out. The table has approximately 20,000 clones, approximately 81% seen once. Sequencing was performed on CD8+ T cells sorted from blood. The receptors originated from a woman aged 40 to 50 with rheumatoid arthritis.

The chain links TRBV9 to TRBJ2-7; 7 nucleotides line up with TRBD1. The V and J ends lost 0 bases and 2 bases, in that order; junction bases with no gene match: 5. Germline loops: CDR1 SGDLS, CDR2 YYNGEE. CDR3 length: 15 residues. The CDR3 is CASSVGQGGPYEQYF. In DNA, the CDR3 is TGTGCCAGCAGCGTAGGACAGGGTGGTCCCTACGAGCAGTACTTC.

This rearrangement joins TRBV30 to TRBJ2-5, with 11 nucleotides matching TRBD2. The germline V gene encodes CDR1 GTSNPN and CDR2 SVGIG (reference sequence). V lost 5 bases, J lost 5 bases, and 7 bases stayed unmatched. The CDR3 loop spans 14 amino acids. In DNA, the CDR3 is TGTGCCTGGGAAACTAGCGGGGGATTTGAGACCCAGTACTTC. Translation gives CAWETSGGFETQYF.

The chain recombines TRBV6-1 with TRBJ1-2, with D tentatively TRBD1 (5 bases). With 1 base removed from V and 5 bases from J, the gap between germline ends came to 5 bases. Per the germline V gene, CDR1 is MNHNS and CDR2 is SASEGT. There are 12 residues in the CDR3. CDR3 coding DNA: TGTGCCAGCAGTGAAGGACAGTATGGCTACACCTTC. Translated, it gives CASSEGQYGYTF.

This chain links TRBV28 with TRBJ2-5, with 14 bases lining up with TRBD2. With 3 bases clipped from V and 5 bases from J, the junction kept 8 bases outside the gene matches. Germline V gives CDR1 MDHEN, CDR2 SYDVKM. The CDR3 has 17 residues. In DNA form, the CDR3 reads TGTGCCAGCAGTTTTGGGACTAGCGGGAGTCTAGTTGAGACCCAGTACTTC. Protein product: CASSFGTSGSLVETQYF.

The CDR3 region is CASSPSWDSLYEQYF. The DNA of the CDR3 is TGCGCCAGCAGCCCCAGCTGGGACAGCCTCTACGAGCAGTACTTC. The V call is TRBV5-1, the J call TRBJ2-7, with 7 bases fitting TRBD1. After removal of 4 bases from V and 3 bases from J, the junction contained 10 bases not matched to a gene. Germline loops: CDR1 SGHRS, CDR2 YFSETQ. The CDR3 sequence is 15 residues long.

The V and J genes are TRBV6-1 and TRBJ1-2, with 7 bases matching TRBD1. Germline CDR1 and CDR2: MNHNS and SASEGT. J lost 4 bases, V lost 1 base, and 6 bases had no gene match. This CDR3 region has 15 residues. CDR3 bases: TGTGCCAGCAGTGAAGAAGGGGGCTCTAGCTATGGCTACACCTTC. It codes for CASSEEGGSSYGYTF.

This clone showed up just a few times. The rearrangement joins TRBV19 to TRBJ1-4, with unresolved D. The germline CDR1 and CDR2 sequences are LNHDA and SQIVND (reference sequence). The germline V and J ends were trimmed by 6 bases and 10 bases, with 15 bases remaining between them. The length of the CDR3 is 13 residues. CDR3 in DNA: TGTGCCAGTAGCCCCTCGGGGATTGGAAAACTGTTTTTT. Residues: CASSPSGIGKLFF.

The chain uses TRBV2 and TRBJ2-5; 13 bases agree with TRBD2. The CDR3 spans 15 residues. Germline CDR1 is SNHLY and CDR2 is FYNNEI. The ends lost 0 bases at V and 5 bases at J; junction bases unmatched: 0. CDR3 nucleotide sequence: TGTGCCAGCAGTGAAGCACTAGCGGGGGGGGAGACCCAGTACTTC. It specifies CASSEALAGGETQYF. Filled out from reference TRBV2 and TRBJ2-5, the complete variable domain reads EPEVTQTPSHQVTQMGQEVILRCVPISNHLYFYWYRQILGQKVEFLVSFYNNEISEKSEIFDDQFSVERPDGSNFTLKIRSTKLEDSAMYFCASSEALAGGETQYFGPGTRLLVL.

This chain joins TRBV23-1 and TRBJ2-2; 13 bases match TRBD2. TRBV23-1 is annotated as an ORF whose role is uncertain. Trimming took 8 bases from V and 6 from J; bases not matched to a gene: 21. This CDR3 spans 20 amino acids. CDR3 in DNA: TGCGCCAGCGCGCGGGTACGTTTTGGACTAGCGGGAGCAGTAGCCGGGGAGCTGTTTTTT. Translating it yields CASARVRFGLAGAVAGELFF.

This sequence joins TRBV9 and TRBJ1-5, with D maybe TRBD1 (5 bases). Germline values: CDR1 SGDLS, CDR2 YYNGEE. V lost 6 bases and J lost 6, with 19 bases in between. This CDR3 has 15 residues. The chain's CDR3 is CASTPGSQAGQPQHF. DNA for the CDR3: TGTGCCAGCACCCCAGGGTCCCAGGCCGGTCAGCCCCAGCATTTT.

V gene TRBV5-1 combines with J gene TRBJ2-2, with 10 bases lining up with TRBD1. J gave up 2 bases and V 3 bases, and 7 bases lay outside the gene matches. CDR1 is SGHRS and CDR2 is YFSETQ in the germline V gene. The CDR3 consists of 17 residues. CDR3 nucleotides: TGCGCCAGCAGCTCGAGACAGGGGGCACCCAACACCGGGGAGCTGTTTTTT. Translating it yields CASSSRQGAPNTGELFF.